This TCR beta chain was profiled in a study of cytomegalovirus exposure and HLA in healthy donors. The PCR was carried out with 60 Vbeta primers and 13 Jbeta primers. Repertoires were generated with immunoSEQ multiplex PCR, while TCRdb's copy carries only in-frame clones and drops some. The sample includes some 180,000 clones, roughly 9.4% of them seen just once. CDR3 size: 15 residues. Germline CDR1 MNHNS, CDR2 SASEGT. V lost 8 bases, J lost 1 base, and 15 bases lay in between. At collection, donors were nominally healthy, but unrecorded immune exposures were probable. Comment on this clone: Its antigen remains unknown.

Findings and caveats of the study: The listing of roughly 160 TCR beta chains classed them as cytomegalovirus-associated. Presence/absence analyses assumed roughly uniform sequencing depth across donors, which may not hold.

The origin of this receptor is a woman between 25 and 40 years old in good health and CMV-seropositive. Sequenced sample: PBMCs. V gene TRBV6-1 combines with J gene TRBJ1-3, with D uncertain. CDR3 nucleotides: TGTGCCAGCCGTGTGGAGCAGAAATCTGGAAACACCATATATTTT. As protein: CASRVEQKSGNTIYF.